These 10 T cell receptor beta chains were sequenced from one sample in a study of human T cells and chemical hapten exposure (dated by TCRdb to about 2021). During library preparation, unique molecular identifiers were attached to individual cDNA molecules so that TCRs could be counted in a quantitative, reproducible way. TCRdb cleaned the public reads at Q25 with fastp, built clones with MiXCR and kept in-frame beta chains. Records with the same CDR3 protein are collapsed into one entry carrying the most frequent genes and DNA. The sample table lists about 120,000 distinct CDR3 sequences, over 6.5% of them with a count of one. Clones ranked in the top ten supply roughly 1.3% of the sample. Total RNA was extracted from unfractionated whole blood that had been collected in Tempus Blood RNA tubes. Sample: whole blood. The receptor set was obtained from a human donor in good health. Some clones in this sample may be carry-over from other donors' samples. Donor details come from another sample of the same person, matched by shared clones.

This clonotype was observed a handful of times. The chain carries TRBV7-9 and TRBJ2-3; 7 bases are a match to TRBD2. Germline loops: CDR1 SEHNR, CDR2 FQNEAQ (reference sequence). The CDR3 is 16 residues long. The V segment lost 5 bases and the J segment 4 bases; nucleotides outside the gene matches: 12. The CDR3 DNA reads as TGTGCCAGCAGCCCTATAGCGGGCCCCTCCCCAGATACGCAGTATTTT. Protein product: CASSPIAGPSPDTQYF.

This clonotype was found many times. V is TRBV29-1 and J is TRBJ1-4; D may be TRBD1 (6 bases). Germline CDR1 reads SQVTM; CDR2 reads ANQGSEA. Deletions cut 4 bases from V and 3 bases from J, with 9 bases between. The CDR3 totals 13 residues. Here the CDR3 reads CSVGGGPNEKLFF. Written as DNA, the CDR3 is TGCAGCGTTGGTGGGGGCCCTAATGAAAAACTGTTTTTT.

The rearrangement joins TRBV27 to TRBJ2-5; perhaps TRBD2 as D (5 bases). Germline CDR1 and CDR2: MNHEY and SMNVEV (reference sequence). The CDR3 contains 16 residues. Trimming took 4 bases from V and 2 from J, leaving 17 bases between them. This CDR3 is CASSSPRTDRQETQYF. The CDR3 bases are TGTGCCAGCAGTTCACCTCGGACTGATAGGCAAGAGACCCAGTACTTC.

This clonotype was found many times. V and J are TRBV3-1 and TRBJ1-2; a possible D gene is TRBD1 (6 bases). CDR1 is LGHDT and CDR2 is YNNKEL in the germline V gene (reference sequence). V was pared by 8 bases and J by 4 bases, with 14 bases between. This CDR3 region has 13 residues. The CDR3, as DNA: TGTGCCAGCGGGCGGGGACACATCTATGGCTACACCTTC. Encoded protein: CASGRGHIYGYTF.

The V call is TRBV7-2, the J call TRBJ2-3; weak D call: TRBD2 (5 bases). CDR1 and CDR2 from the germline V gene are SGHTA and FQGNSA. V was clipped by 0 bases and J by 2 bases, with 15 bases between them. This CDR3 has 17 amino acids. DNA for the CDR3: TGTGCCAGCAGCTTAGCGTCCGTGACTACCATCACAGATACGCAGTATTTT. Its translation: CASSLASVTTITDTQYF.

The rearrangement uses TRBV2 and TRBJ2-6; tentatively, D is TRBD1 or TRBD2 (5 bases each). Germline lookup yields CDR1 SNHLY and CDR2 FYNNEI. This CDR3 region has 14 residues. V was trimmed by 8 bases and J by 0 bases, leaving 8 bases between them. This chain's CDR3 is CASLGVSGANVLTF. Here the CDR3 DNA reads TGTGCCAGCTTGGGGGTCTCTGGGGCCAACGTCCTGACTTTC. The full variable domain, with the rest looked up from reference TRBV2 and TRBJ2-6, is EPEVTQTPSHQVTQMGQEVILRCVPISNHLYFYWYRQILGQKVEFLVSFYNNEISEKSEIFDDQFSVERPDGSNFTLKIRSTKLEDSAMYFCASLGVSGANVLTFGAGSRLTVL.

This clonotype was picked up many times. The gene calls are TRBV7-2 and TRBJ2-7; 9 nucleotides agree with TRBD2. Germline V gene sequence: CDR1 SGHTA, CDR2 FQGNSA. Trimming at V came to 5 bases and at J to 7 bases, leaving 6 bases not matched to a gene. CDR3 length equals 13 residues. In DNA form, the CDR3 reads TGTGCCAGCAGCCCGGGACTAGCTTTTGAGCAGTACTTC. Amino acids: CASSPGLAFEQYF.

Many counts were recorded for this clonotype. The gene calls are TRBV12-3 or TRBV12-4 and TRBJ1-6; tentative D call: TRBD1 (6 bases). Trimming stripped 6 bases from V and 9 bases from J, with 21 bases between. There are 16 residues in the CDR3. The CDR3 DNA reads TGTGCCAGCAGCCTTGGGGGCGGGGGAACTTCTTCACCCCTCCACTTT. As protein: CASSLGGGGTSSPLHF.

This clonotype was detected ten times or more. The CDR3 loop is CSFHWVNSAEAFF. Here the CDR3 DNA reads TGCAGCTTTCACTGGGTCAACAGTGCCGAAGCTTTCTTT. The V and J genes are TRBV29-1 and TRBJ1-1; D gene ambiguous. This CDR3 has 13 amino acids. V shed 8 bases and J shed 8 bases, with 21 bases lying between them. CDR1 is SQVTM and CDR2 is ANQGSEA in the germline V gene.

This clonotype was picked up a small number of times. The V and J genes are TRBV25-1 and TRBJ1-1; D unclear. Between the trimmed V and J ends, which lost 1 base and 2 bases, there was a span of 11 bases. Germline CDR1 reads MGHDK; CDR2 reads SYGVNS. The CDR3 runs 15 residues. The DNA for the CDR3 is TGTGCCAGCAGTGAATCGACAAAAGGAAACACTGAAGCTTTCTTT. Translating it yields CASSESTKGNTEAFF.